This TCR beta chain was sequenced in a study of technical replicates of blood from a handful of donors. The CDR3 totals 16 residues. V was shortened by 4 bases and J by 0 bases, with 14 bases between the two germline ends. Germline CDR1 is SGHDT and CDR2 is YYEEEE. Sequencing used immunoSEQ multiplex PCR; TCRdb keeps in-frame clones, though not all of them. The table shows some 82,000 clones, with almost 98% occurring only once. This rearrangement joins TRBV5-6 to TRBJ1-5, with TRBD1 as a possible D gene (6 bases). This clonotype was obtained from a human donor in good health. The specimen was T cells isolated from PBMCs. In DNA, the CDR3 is TGTGCCAGCAGCCTCCAGGGGTACTATAGCAATCAGCCCCAGCATTTT. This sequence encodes CASSLQGYYSNQPQHF.